The 30 T cell receptor beta chains reported below all come from one sample, sequenced in a study of a mutant IDH1 vaccine in newly diagnosed glioma. This sample's time point: week 11, during vaccination. Topical imiquimod was applied with each vaccine dose, which held 300 ug of mutant IDH1 20-mer peptide. Antigens of these TCRs are unknown. Assay: immunoSEQ multiplex PCR; the TCRdb copy retains only in-frame clones and omits some. The table has roughly 130,000 clones, around 77% seen once; the top ten hold 4.5% to 7%. The specimen comprised PBMCs, sampled from a glioma patient whose treatment included an IDH1 peptide vaccine. The receptors stem from a man between 35 and 55 years old with glioma.

The genes are TRBV30 and TRBJ2-3, with D uncertain. This CDR3 contains 12 residues. Trimming removed 0 bases at V and 3 bases at J, with 4 bases between. The germline CDR1 and CDR2 sequences are GTSNPN and SVGIG (reference sequence). CDR3 loop: CAWSVKTDTQYF. CDR3 sequence (DNA): TGTGCCTGGAGTGTAAAGACAGATACGCAGTATTTT.

The chain combines TRBV30 with TRBJ2-7, with a weak D call TRBD2 (5 bases). The CDR3 totals 11 residues. CDR1 is GTSNPN and CDR2 is SVGIG in the germline V gene (reference sequence). Between the trimmed V and J ends, which lost 1 base and 7 bases, there was a span of 8 bases. The CDR3 DNA is TGTGCCTGGAGTGGACCGGGGGAGCAGTACTTC. Its translation is CAWSGPGEQYF. Full variable domain (remainder filled in from reference TRBV30 and TRBJ2-7): SQTIHQWPATLVQPVGSPLSLECTVEGTSNPNLYWYRQAAGRGLQLLFYSVGIGQISSEVPQNLSASRPQDRQFILSSKKLLLSDSGFYLCAWSGPGEQYFGPGTRLTVT.

As regards this clone: This specimen includes other DNA sequences encoding the same CDR3. V gene TRBV10-2 combines with J gene TRBJ2-7; no clear D gene. CDR3 length: 11 residues. Germline-derived CDR1 and CDR2 are WSHSY and SAAADI. Trimming shortened V by 4 bases and J by 2 bases, and 3 bases separated the two germline ends. This chain's CDR3 is CASSVAYEQYF. The CDR3 DNA reads TGCGCCAGCAGTGTGGCCTACGAGCAGTACTTC.

V usage is TRBV5-6 and J usage is TRBJ1-5, with a tentative D call TRBD1 (5 bases). The CDR3 runs 15 residues. Per germline, CDR1 SGHDT and CDR2 YYEEEE. The germline V and J ends were trimmed by 1 base and 7 bases, with 15 bases remaining between them. CDR3 in DNA: TGTGCCAGCAGCTTGTGGGGGGGTAGGAGGCAGCCCCAGCATTTT. As protein: CASSLWGGRRQPQHF.

Regarding this clone: One junction end disagrees with the germline gene, perhaps due to a read error. This chain uses TRBV28 with TRBJ1-4, with 7 bases aligning to TRBD1. In germline, CDR1 is MDHEN, CDR2 SYDVKM. This CDR3 region has 15 residues. In nucleotides, the CDR3 is TGTGCCAGCAGCGATACAGGGGCAACTAGTGAAAAACTGTTTTTT. Translating gives CASSDTGATSEKLFF.

This chain joins TRBV15 and TRBJ2-3; 10 nucleotides align to TRBD2. The germline CDR1 and CDR2 sequences are LNHNV and YYDKDF (reference sequence). The CDR3 is 18 residues long. The trim removed 0 bases at V and 1 base at J, leaving 7 bases unmatched. In DNA form, the CDR3 reads TGTGCCACCAGCAGAGATCCTAGCGGGAGTGATCGCACAGATACGCAGTATTTT. Translation gives CATSRDPSGSDRTDTQYF.

This rearrangement joins TRBV4-1 to TRBJ2-3; TRBD2 matches at 8 bases. The germline V gene has CDR1 MGHRA and CDR2 YSYEKL. V lost 0 bases, J lost 2 bases, and 7 bases stayed unmatched. There are 17 residues in the CDR3. CDR3 bases: TGCGCCAGCAGCCAAGATCCCAGCGGGGGTTCCACAGATACGCAGTATTTT. Translated, it gives CASSQDPSGGSTDTQYF.

This chain links TRBV6-5 with TRBJ2-3, with D unclear. Trimming took off 2 bases at V and 14 bases at J, with 8 bases between the two ends. The germline V gene encodes CDR1 MNHEY and CDR2 SVGAGI. The CDR3 sequence is 10 residues long. The CDR3 spells CASSYEKLYF. Written as DNA, the CDR3 is TGTGCCAGCAGTTACGAGAAACTGTATTTT.

The chain joins TRBV18 to TRBJ2-5; no clear D. Trimming removed 4 bases from V and 4 bases from J, with 7 bases in between. This CDR3 has 12 amino acids. CDR1 and CDR2 (germline): KGHSH, LQKENI. CDR3 residues: CASSRIAETQYF. Here the CDR3 DNA reads TGTGCCAGCTCACGGATCGCAGAGACCCAGTACTTC.

This clone was observed a handful of times. The chain links TRBV7-2 to TRBJ2-2; D might be TRBD2 (5 bases). V lost 5 bases and J lost 7, with 14 bases in between. The CDR3 covers 14 residues. Per germline, CDR1 SGHTA and CDR2 FQGNSA. The CDR3 reads CASSPRGNGGELFF. Written as DNA, the CDR3 is TGTGCCAGCAGCCCACGGGGTAATGGCGGGGAGCTGTTTTTT.

The rearrangement joins TRBV29-1 to TRBJ2-4, with D possibly being TRBD2 (6 bases). The germline V gene has CDR1 SQVTM and CDR2 ANQGSEA. Deletions cut 5 bases from V and 0 bases from J, with 11 bases between. The CDR3 totals 14 residues. The CDR3 loop is CSVREVLAKNIQYF. CDR3 nucleotides: TGCAGCGTTAGGGAGGTACTAGCCAAAAACATTCAGTACTTC.

The CDR3 region has the DNA TGTGCCAGCAGCGTTGAAGGGAGCGCTAACTATGGCTACACCTTC. Translated: CASSVEGSANYGYTF. The J gene is TRBJ1-2, the V gene TRBV9; no definite D call. Germline V CDR1 and CDR2: SGDLS, YYNGEE. V lost 2 bases and J lost 0, with 11 bases in between. This CDR3 has 15 amino acids.

This chain links TRBV5-1 with TRBJ1-1; D uncertain. The CDR3 contains 15 residues. Trimming left V 3 bases short and J 1 base short, with 13 bases between. Germline loops: CDR1 SGHRS, CDR2 YFSETQ. The chain's CDR3 is CASSWWVQENTEAFF. The CDR3 coding sequence is TGCGCCAGCAGCTGGTGGGTGCAGGAGAACACTGAAGCTTTCTTT.

There are a few counts of this clone. For the CDR3, the DNA is TGTGCCAGCAGTGAATGGACGGCCGGGGAGCTGTTTTTT. This encodes CASSEWTAGELFF. The V call is TRBV2, the J call TRBJ2-2, with D hard to call. V was pared by 2 bases and J by 6 bases, with 7 bases between. CDR1 and CDR2 from the germline V gene are SNHLY and FYNNEI. This CDR3 region has 13 residues.

The chain uses TRBV6-6 and TRBJ2-2; D remains ambiguous. Germline V CDR1 and CDR2: MNHNY, SVGAGI (reference sequence). This CDR3 spans 15 amino acids. V lost 0 bases and J lost 1, with 6 bases in between. The chain's CDR3 is CASSYSGMNTGELFF. CDR3 bases: TGTGCCAGCAGTTACTCGGGCATGAACACCGGGGAGCTGTTTTTT.

The rearrangement links TRBV9 to TRBJ1-2; tentatively, D is TRBD1 (5 bases). CDR3 length: 14 residues. V lost 0 bases and J lost 5, with 11 bases in between. The germline gives CDR1 SGDLS, CDR2 YYNGEE. The CDR3 nucleotides read TGTGCCAGCAGCGTAGGTCAGGGATCTTATGGCTACACCTTC. Amino acid sequence: CASSVGQGSYGYTF.

The chain carries TRBV5-5 and TRBJ1-4; D is undetermined. Germline CDR1 reads SGHKS; CDR2 reads YYEKEE (reference sequence). The CDR3 runs to 15 residues. V shed 2 bases and J shed 4 bases, with 12 bases lying between them. This CDR3 is CASSFQSPINEKLFF. The CDR3 DNA sequence: TGTGCCAGCAGCTTCCAAAGCCCTATTAATGAAAAACTGTTTTTT.

This chain links TRBV4-3 with TRBJ2-3; 8 bases match TRBD2. The germline V gene encodes CDR1 LGHNA and CDR2 YSLEER. This CDR3 spans 17 amino acids. V was pared by 4 bases and J by 0 bases, with 9 bases of the junction left unmatched. CDR3 sequence: CASSPSGGASSTDTQYF. The CDR3 coding sequence is TGCGCCAGCAGCCCCTCGGGGGGGGCCTCTAGCACAGATACGCAGTATTTT.

The chain has TRBV18 and TRBJ1-3; 7 positions agree with TRBD1. V dropped 2 bases and J dropped 4; count of bases not matched to a gene: 14. The CDR3 has 18 amino acids. In germline, CDR1 is KGHSH, CDR2 LQKENI. CDR3 coding DNA: TGTGCCAGCTCACCATCCCCGATGACCGGGACAGACGGAAACACCATATATTTT. It translates to CASSPSPMTGTDGNTIYF. Full variable domain (missing parts from reference TRBV18 and TRBJ1-3): NAGVMQNPRHLVRRRGQEARLRCSPMKGHSHVYWYRQLPEEGLKFMVYLQKENIIDESGMPKERFSAEFPKEGPSILRIQQVVRGDSAAYFCASSPSPMTGTDGNTIYFGEGSWLTVV.

The V call is TRBV19, the J call TRBJ1-1; TRBD1 aligns across 7 bases. CDR3 length: 14 amino acids. In germline, CDR1 is LNHDA, CDR2 SQIVND (reference sequence). V trimming: 4 bases; J trimming: 1 base; junction bases outside the gene matches: 3. The CDR3 loop is CASSKQGRNTEAFF. The CDR3 region has the DNA TGTGCCAGTAGTAAACAGGGGCGGAACACTGAAGCTTTCTTT.

V is TRBV10-2 and J is TRBJ2-3; 10 bases agree with TRBD1. This CDR3 spans 16 amino acids. Germline V lookup: CDR1 WSHSY, CDR2 SAAADI. The ends lost 8 bases at V and 8 bases at J; junction bases unmatched: 16. The DNA of the CDR3 is TGCGCCAGCGGCCGGTTGGGGACAGGGGTAGTTGGTACGCAGTATTTT. This gives the protein CASGRLGTGVVGTQYF.

The chain has TRBV7-8 and TRBJ2-5, with a tentative D call TRBD2 (5 bases). The CDR3 extends over 17 amino acids. Germline values: CDR1 SGHVS, CDR2 FQNEAQ. V lost 4 bases, J lost 4 bases, and 22 bases lay in between. The CDR3 DNA reads TGTGCCAGCAGCTCCCTATTTGAGGACTTAACGCGAGAGACCCAGTACTTC. It specifies CASSSLFEDLTRETQYF.

The chain couples TRBV30 to TRBJ1-2; the D is unclear. This CDR3 comprises 13 residues. V lost 0 bases and J lost 4, with 9 bases in between. Germline loops: CDR1 GTSNPN, CDR2 SVGIG (reference sequence). The DNA for the CDR3 is TGTGCCTGGAGTGTAGACAAGCCCTATGGCTACACCTTC. Its translation is CAWSVDKPYGYTF.

V gene TRBV19 combines with J gene TRBJ2-5, with D possibly being TRBD1 (6 bases). CDR1 is LNHDA and CDR2 is SQIVND in the germline V gene (reference sequence). The CDR3 spans 14 residues. Trimming took 5 bases from V and 3 from J, leaving 13 bases between them. The CDR3 DNA reads as TGTGCCAGTAGTTTTGACAGGAGAAAAGAGACCCAGTACTTC. This sequence encodes CASSFDRRKETQYF.

The CDR3 DNA sequence: TGTGCCAGCAGCTTCCCCGGTCTAACGGGAAATGAGCAGTTCTTC. Amino acid sequence: CASSFPGLTGNEQFF. The rearrangement joins TRBV5-4 to TRBJ2-1; D possibly corresponds to TRBD2 (5 bases). The CDR3 extends over 15 amino acids. V shed 2 bases and J shed 7 bases, with 16 bases lying between them. CDR1 and CDR2 (germline): SGHNT, YYREEE (reference sequence).

This rearrangement joins TRBV7-2 to TRBJ2-5; 9 bases fit TRBD1. V was clipped by 0 bases and J by 5 bases; unmatched bases: 7. CDR1 and CDR2 (germline): SGHTA, FQGNSA. This CDR3 has 16 amino acids. CDR3 in DNA: TGTGCCAGCAGCTTAGCCGGGACAGGGCATTATGAGACCCAGTACTTC. Residues: CASSLAGTGHYETQYF.

V and J are TRBV7-9 and TRBJ1-2; the D is unclear. The germline V gene has CDR1 SEHNR and CDR2 FQNEAQ (reference sequence). The V and J ends lost 3 bases and 4 bases respectively, with 9 bases between them. The CDR3 has 13 amino acids. This CDR3 reads CASSFLSSYGYTF. In DNA form, the CDR3 reads TGTGCCAGCAGCTTCTTATCTTCCTATGGCTACACCTTC.

V is TRBV7-2 and J is TRBJ2-2; the D gene is possibly TRBD1 (6 bases). The CDR3 contains 16 residues. CDR1 is SGHTA and CDR2 is FQGNSA in the germline V gene. The V end was cut by 5 bases, the J end by 3 bases, with 16 bases between. The CDR3 region is CASSNRQVGHTGELFF. As DNA, the CDR3 is TGTGCCAGCAGCAACCGACAGGTTGGGCACACCGGGGAGCTGTTTTTT.

The V gene is TRBV5-6, the J gene TRBJ1-4, with D unclear. The germline CDR1 and CDR2 sequences are SGHDT and YYEEEE. The CDR3 runs 15 residues. The V end was cut by 0 bases, the J end by 0 bases, with 6 bases between. The DNA for the CDR3 is TGTGCCAGCAGCTTGGGTGGGACAACTAATGAAAAACTGTTTTTT. Translated, it gives CASSLGGTTNEKLFF.

The rearrangement uses TRBV7-9 and TRBJ1-1; D is possibly TRBD1 (5 bases). V lost 1 base, J lost 4 bases, and 16 bases lay in between. The germline V gene has CDR1 SEHNR and CDR2 FQNEAQ (reference sequence). CDR3 size: 16 residues. As DNA, the CDR3 is TGTGCCAGCAGCTTAGGGCGTATACAGAGGGGCACTGAAGCTTTCTTT. Its protein is CASSLGRIQRGTEAFF. Full variable domain (outside the CDR3, taken from reference TRBV7-9 and TRBJ1-1): DTGVSQNPRHKITKRGQNVTFRCDPISEHNRLYWYRQTLGQGPEFLTYFQNEAQLEKSRLLSDRFSAERPKGSFSTLEIQRTEQGDSAMYLCASSLGRIQRGTEAFFGQGTRLTVV.